The 19 T cell receptor beta chains below come from one sample, sequenced in a study of vaccination and CD4 T cells after COVID-19. Documented treatment: roughly 10-day PBMC culture with coronavirus spike peptide pools or control peptides (ViraFEST assay). These receptors lack a known antigen. Cultured CD4+ T cell DNA underwent sequencing with the Oncomine TCR Beta short-read assay. Each CDR3 protein is one row after TCRdb ran MiXCR on the PCR reads. The top ten hold around 8% of the sample, which has around 13,000 distinct CDR3 sequences, around 50% seen once. Here the sequenced sample was CD4+ T cells from blood, cultured in vitro, taken before SARS-CoV-2 vaccination. The receptor source for this set is a human donor who had recovered from COVID-19.

In its sample, this clonotype was seen a few times. The J gene is TRBJ1-2, the V gene TRBV19; TRBD1 matches at 7 bases. This CDR3 is built from 14 residues. Germline CDR1 LNHDA, CDR2 SQIVND (reference sequence). V trimming: 6 bases; J trimming: 4 bases; junction bases outside the gene matches: 8. The chain's CDR3 is CASRTRDSLYGYTF. The CDR3, as DNA: TGTGCCAGTAGGACCCGGGACAGCCTCTATGGCTACACCTTC. The whole variable domain, filled in from reference TRBV19 and TRBJ1-2, reads DGGITQSPKYLFRKEGQNVTLSCEQNLNHDAMYWYRQDPGQGLRLIYYSQIVNDFQKGDIAEGYSVSREKKESFPLTVTSAQKNPTAFYLCASRTRDSLYGYTFGSGTRLTVV.

In its sample, this clonotype is medium-sized. V usage is TRBV10-2 and J usage is TRBJ1-6; TRBD1 might be the D (5 bases). Germline assignment: CDR1 WSHSY and CDR2 SAAADI. Trimming shortened V by 6 bases and J by 3 bases, and 15 bases separated the two germline ends. CDR3 length: 16 amino acids. The CDR3 DNA sequence: TGCGCCAGCAGCCCAGTGGGGGACGACTATAATTCACCCCTCCACTTT. Translated: CASSPVGDDYNSPLHF.

The chain uses TRBV7-2 and TRBJ2-7, with unresolved D. Germline lookup yields CDR1 SGHTA and CDR2 FQGNSA. CDR3 size: 16 residues. Trimming stripped 1 base from V and 2 bases from J, with 15 bases between. The CDR3 region is CASSLDFRSQTYEQYF. CDR3 nucleotides: TGTGCCAGCAGCTTAGATTTCAGATCCCAGACCTACGAGCAGTACTTC. The variable domain in full, completed from reference TRBV7-2 and TRBJ2-7, reads GAGVSQSPSNKVTEKGKDVELRCDPISGHTALYWYRQSLGQGLEFLIYFQGNSAPDKSGLPSDRFSAERTGGSVSTLTIQRTQQEDSAVYLCASSLDFRSQTYEQYFGPGTRLTVT.

The chain combines TRBV7-9 with TRBJ2-2, with TRBD1 matching 9 bases. J lost 3 bases, V lost 5 bases, and 7 bases had no gene match. Per the germline V gene, CDR1 is SEHNR and CDR2 is FQNEAQ (reference sequence). CDR3 size: 16 residues. The CDR3 coding sequence is TGTGCCAGCAGCACTAACAGGGGGCCAGACACCGGGGAGCTGTTTTTT. Translating it yields CASSTNRGPDTGELFF.

The chain couples TRBV7-9 to TRBJ1-3; D gene uncertain. CDR3 size: 16 residues. V gave up 1 base and J gave up 0 bases, with 10 bases separating them. CDR1 SEHNR and CDR2 FQNEAQ come from the germline V gene (reference sequence). The CDR3 nucleotides read TGTGCCAGCAGCTTAGTAGGCAGTTACTCTGGAAACACCATATATTTT. It translates to CASSLVGSYSGNTIYF.

J is TRBJ1-3 and V is TRBV6-1, with D uncertain. V was pared by 8 bases and J by 0 bases, with 8 bases between. The CDR3 is 13 amino acids. The germline V gene encodes CDR1 MNHNS and CDR2 SASEGT. The CDR3 nucleotides are TGTGCCAGCCGGCCGACCTCTGGAAACACCATATATTTT. This encodes CASRPTSGNTIYF.

The chain combines TRBV6-2 or TRBV6-3 with TRBJ1-1; no definite D call. V lost 2 bases, J lost 4 bases, and 11 bases lay in between. Germline loops: CDR1 MNHEY, CDR2 SVGEGT. This CDR3 is built from 14 residues. The CDR3 spells CASSYHPGSTEAFF. CDR3 coding DNA: TGTGCCAGCAGTTACCACCCTGGGAGCACTGAAGCTTTCTTT.

The CDR3 loop is CASSARIAAWTGTGELFF. The CDR3 region has the DNA TGTGCCAGCAGCGCTCGGATAGCCGCCTGGACGGGCACCGGGGAGCTGTTTTTT. This sequence joins TRBV6-1 and TRBJ2-2; D unresolved. This CDR3 region has 18 residues. Germline V gene sequence: CDR1 MNHNS, CDR2 SASEGT. Deletions cut 6 bases from V and 4 bases from J, with 24 bases between.

The V gene is TRBV7-2, the J gene TRBJ2-7; D gene unclear. This CDR3 region has 11 residues. From germline, CDR1 is SGHTA and CDR2 FQGNSA. V shed 1 base and J shed 5 bases, with 3 bases lying between them. The CDR3 region has the DNA TGTGCCAGCAGCTTAGACCACGAGCAGTACTTC. It is translated as CASSLDHEQYF.

The chain has TRBV11-2 and TRBJ2-7; 9 positions match TRBD1. V lost 0 bases to trimming and J lost 3 bases; unmatched junction nucleotides: 9. Germline-derived CDR1 and CDR2 are SGHAT and FQNNGV. This CDR3 is built from 17 residues. DNA for the CDR3: TGTGCCAGCAGCTTAGATACCGGGACAGGGACATTCTACGAGCAGTACTTC. Translation: CASSLDTGTGTFYEQYF.

Turning to this clonotype: One end of the junction fails to match germline, which may point to a read error. The chain employs TRBV6-1 and TRBJ2-5; the match to TRBD2 covers 7 bases. This CDR3 comprises 15 residues. Germline loops: CDR1 MNHNS, CDR2 SASEGT. The CDR3 loop reads CTSSEALRGVETQYF. The CDR3 DNA is TGTACCAGCAGTGAAGCGCTTCGGGGGGTAGAGACCCAGTACTTC.

This clonotype is medium-sized by share. The rearrangement joins TRBV15 to TRBJ1-2; D unresolved. The CDR3 extends over 14 amino acids. V was shortened by 1 base and J by 4 bases, with 10 bases between the two germline ends. Germline CDR1 and CDR2: LNHNV and YYDKDF (reference sequence). The chain's CDR3 is CATSRGEGSYGYTF. The CDR3, as DNA: TGTGCCACCAGCAGAGGGGAGGGCAGCTATGGCTACACCTTC.

The chain carries TRBV19 and TRBJ2-5; 9 bases are a match to TRBD1. Germline V gene sequence: CDR1 LNHDA, CDR2 SQIVND (reference sequence). With 1 base clipped from V and 5 bases from J, the junction kept 8 bases outside the gene matches. The CDR3 runs 16 residues. CDR3 coding DNA: TGTGCCAGTAGTATAGGCTTTGGGGACAGGGTGGAGACCCAGTACTTC. Its translation: CASSIGFGDRVETQYF.

This CDR3 is CASSQEASGNLYEQYF. DNA of the CDR3: TGTGCCAGCAGCCAAGAGGCTAGCGGGAATCTCTACGAGCAGTACTTC. V is TRBV4-2 and J is TRBJ2-7; the match to TRBD2 covers 9 bases. Germline-derived CDR1 and CDR2 are LGHNA and YNFKEQ. The CDR3 loop spans 16 amino acids. The junction had 6 bases not matched to a gene; V was cut back by 0 bases and J by 3 bases.

The chain employs TRBV19 and TRBJ2-7; a weak D match, TRBD1 (6 bases). Germline-derived CDR1 and CDR2 are LNHDA and SQIVND (reference sequence). V was shortened by 3 bases and J by 6 bases, with 15 bases between the two germline ends. The CDR3 has 14 residues. This chain's CDR3 is CASSIRGVGREQYF. CDR3 sequence (DNA): TGTGCCAGTAGTATCAGGGGAGTAGGCCGCGAGCAGTACTTC. Combining the CDR3 with reference TRBV19 and TRBJ2-7 gives the whole variable domain DGGITQSPKYLFRKEGQNVTLSCEQNLNHDAMYWYRQDPGQGLRLIYYSQIVNDFQKGDIAEGYSVSREKKESFPLTVTSAQKNPTAFYLCASSIRGVGREQYFGPGTRLTVT.

The chain couples TRBV4-3 to TRBJ2-3; no firm D call. The germline gives CDR1 LGHNA, CDR2 YSLEER. The CDR3 has 15 amino acids. Trimming cost V 6 bases and J 1 base, with 14 bases left between them. CDR3 nucleotides: TGCGCCAGCAGACAAACAGTAACGGGCACAGATACGCAGTATTTT. Amino acid sequence: CASRQTVTGTDTQYF.

In its sample, this clonotype was seen once. The V call is TRBV4-1, the J call TRBJ1-2, with D unclear. The germline CDR1 and CDR2 sequences are MGHRA and YSYEKL. The CDR3 is made up of 12 amino acids. Trimming removed 6 bases at V and 4 bases at J, with 9 bases between. The CDR3 coding sequence is TGCGCCAGCAGATCGAGGGTCTATGGCTACACCTTC. Protein product: CASRSRVYGYTF.

This clonotype has a handful of counts. The J gene is TRBJ1-1, the V gene TRBV14; no reliable D call. The CDR3 length is 13 residues. V lost 3 bases, J lost 4 bases, and 9 bases lay in between. Germline values: CDR1 SGHDN, CDR2 FVKESK. In nucleotides, the CDR3 is TGTGCCAGCAGCCAGGACCGGCTCACTGAAGCTTTCTTT. Translation gives CASSQDRLTEAFF.

The chain joins TRBV29-1 to TRBJ2-7; 9 bases map to TRBD1. V dropped 4 bases and J dropped 2; count of bases not matched to a gene: 3. CDR1 is SQVTM, CDR2 ANQGSEA, per germline. The CDR3 has 13 amino acids. The CDR3 DNA sequence: TGCAGCGTTGGGGGGACAGGGACCTACGAGCAGTACTTC. Translating it yields CSVGGTGTYEQYF.